This TCR beta chain appears in the sequencing data of a study of cytomegalovirus exposure and HLA in healthy donors. Looking at the study overall: Approximately 85 million unique TCRs from HLA-typed donors were held in an early data release.

With respect to this clone: Its antigen is as yet unknown.

General study results and limits: Analysis performed later found roughly 17,000 TCR beta sequences associated with HLA alleles at 0.05 false discovery rate. Sequencing likely generated an artifact that appeared as a cluster of highly shared sequence variants.

PCR involved 60 Vbeta and 13 Jbeta primers. The protocol was immunoSEQ multiplex PCR, while the TCRdb copy is restricted to in-frame clones and leaves out a portion. The sample has about 120,000 clones, about 8.6% seen once. The CDR3 length is 13 residues. Germline CDR1 is SGHTA and CDR2 is FQGNSA. V trimming: 5 bases; J trimming: 5 bases; junction bases outside the gene matches: 3. The sequence was obtained from a woman between 40 and 55 years old in good health and CMV-seropositive. The chain has TRBV7-2 and TRBJ1-5; TRBD1 aligns across 7 bases. The sample was PBMCs. CDR3 nucleotides: TGTGCCAGCAGCAGGGGGCCGTATCAGCCCCAGCATTTT. The encoded protein is CASSRGPYQPQHF.